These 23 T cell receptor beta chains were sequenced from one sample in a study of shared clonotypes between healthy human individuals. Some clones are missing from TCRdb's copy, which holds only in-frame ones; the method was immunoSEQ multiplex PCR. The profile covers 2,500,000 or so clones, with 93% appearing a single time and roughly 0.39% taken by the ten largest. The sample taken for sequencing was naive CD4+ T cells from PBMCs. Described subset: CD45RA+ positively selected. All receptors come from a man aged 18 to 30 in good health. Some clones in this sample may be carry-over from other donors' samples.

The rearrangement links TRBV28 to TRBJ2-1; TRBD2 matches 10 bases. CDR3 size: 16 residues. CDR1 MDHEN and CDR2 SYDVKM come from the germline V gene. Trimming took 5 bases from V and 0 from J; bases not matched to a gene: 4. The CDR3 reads CASSTLAGSSYNEQFF. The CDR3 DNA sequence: TGTGCCAGCAGTACACTAGCGGGAAGCTCCTACAATGAGCAGTTCTTC. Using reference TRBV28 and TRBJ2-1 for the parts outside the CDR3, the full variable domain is DVKVTQSSRYLVKRTGEKVFLECVQDMDHENMFWYRQDPGLGLRLIYFSYDVKMKEKGDIPEGYSVSREKKERFSLILESASTNQTSMYLCASSTLAGSSYNEQFFGPGTRLTVL.

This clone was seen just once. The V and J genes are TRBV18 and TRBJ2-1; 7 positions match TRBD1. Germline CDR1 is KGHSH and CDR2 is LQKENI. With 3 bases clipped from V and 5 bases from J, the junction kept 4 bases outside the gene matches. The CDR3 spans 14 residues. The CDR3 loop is CASSPLTGNNEQFF. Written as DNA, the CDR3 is TGTGCCAGCTCACCTCTGACAGGGAACAATGAGCAGTTCTTC.

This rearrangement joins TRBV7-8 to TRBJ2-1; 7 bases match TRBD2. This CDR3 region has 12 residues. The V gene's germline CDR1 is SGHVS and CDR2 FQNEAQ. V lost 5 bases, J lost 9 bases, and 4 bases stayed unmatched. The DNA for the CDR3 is TGTGCCAGCAGCCGGGAGGCGGGTGAGCAGTTCTTC. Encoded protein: CASSREAGEQFF. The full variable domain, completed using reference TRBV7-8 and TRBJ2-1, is GAGVSQSPRYKVAKRGQDVALRCDPISGHVSLFWYQQALGQGPEFLTYFQNEAQLDKSGLPSDRFFAERPEGSVSTLKIQRTQQEDSAVYLCASSREAGEQFFGPGTRLTVL.

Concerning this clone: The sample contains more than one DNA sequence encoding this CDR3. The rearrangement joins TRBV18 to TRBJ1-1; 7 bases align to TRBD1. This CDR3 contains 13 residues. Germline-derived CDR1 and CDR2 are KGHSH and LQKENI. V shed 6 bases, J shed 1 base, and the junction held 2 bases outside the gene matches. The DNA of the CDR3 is TGTGCCAGCTCGCAGGGGGAGAACACTGAAGCTTTCTTT. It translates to CASSQGENTEAFF. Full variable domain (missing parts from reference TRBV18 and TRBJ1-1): NAGVMQNPRHLVRRRGQEARLRCSPMKGHSHVYWYRQLPEEGLKFMVYLQKENIIDESGMPKERFSAEFPKEGPSILRIQQVVRGDSAAYFCASSQGENTEAFFGQGTRLTVV.

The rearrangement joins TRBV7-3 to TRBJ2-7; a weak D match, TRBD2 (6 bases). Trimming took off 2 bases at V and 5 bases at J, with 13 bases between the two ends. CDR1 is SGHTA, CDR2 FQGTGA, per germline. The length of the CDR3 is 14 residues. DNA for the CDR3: TGTGCCAGCAGCTTAGGTGCGGGGTGGGACGAGCAGTACTTC. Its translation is CASSLGAGWDEQYF. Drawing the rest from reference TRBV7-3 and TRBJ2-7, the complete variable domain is GAGVSQTPSNKVTEKGKYVELRCDPISGHTALYWYRQSLGQGPEFLIYFQGTGAADDSGLPNDRFFAVRPEGSVSTLKIQRTERGDSAVYLCASSLGAGWDEQYFGPGTRLTVT.

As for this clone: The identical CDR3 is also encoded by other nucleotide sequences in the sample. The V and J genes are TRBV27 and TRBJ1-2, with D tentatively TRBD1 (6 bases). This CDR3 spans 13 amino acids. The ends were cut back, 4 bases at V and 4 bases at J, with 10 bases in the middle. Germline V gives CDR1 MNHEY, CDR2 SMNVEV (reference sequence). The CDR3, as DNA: TGTGCCAGCAGTTACAGGGCTGGCTATGGCTACACCTTC. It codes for CASSYRAGYGYTF.

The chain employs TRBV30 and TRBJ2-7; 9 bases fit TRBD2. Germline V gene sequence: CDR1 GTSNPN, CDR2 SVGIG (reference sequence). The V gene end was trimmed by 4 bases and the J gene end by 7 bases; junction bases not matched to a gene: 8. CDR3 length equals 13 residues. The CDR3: CAWNRGRAGEQYF. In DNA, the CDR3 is TGTGCCTGGAACCGCGGGAGGGCCGGGGAGCAGTACTTC.

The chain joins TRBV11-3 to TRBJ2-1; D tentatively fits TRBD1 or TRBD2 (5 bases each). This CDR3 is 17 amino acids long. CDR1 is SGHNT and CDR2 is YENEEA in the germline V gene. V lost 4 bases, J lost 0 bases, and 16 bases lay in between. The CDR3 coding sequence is TGTGCCAGCAGCTGGGGGAAAGCGCCACGCTCCTACAATGAGCAGTTCTTC. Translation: CASSWGKAPRSYNEQFF.

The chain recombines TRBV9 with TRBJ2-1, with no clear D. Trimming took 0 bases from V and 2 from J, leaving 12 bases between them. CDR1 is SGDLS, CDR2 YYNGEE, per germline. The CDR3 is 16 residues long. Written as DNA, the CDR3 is TGTGCCAGCAGCGTAGTTGGTATATCAACCTACAATGAGCAGTTCTTC. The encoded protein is CASSVVGISTYNEQFF. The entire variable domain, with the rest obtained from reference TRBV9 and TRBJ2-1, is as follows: DSGVTQTPKHLITATGQRVTLRCSPRSGDLSVYWYQQSLDQGLQFLIQYYNGEERAKGNILERFSAQQFPDLHSELNLSSLELGDSALYFCASSVVGISTYNEQFFGPGTRLTVL.

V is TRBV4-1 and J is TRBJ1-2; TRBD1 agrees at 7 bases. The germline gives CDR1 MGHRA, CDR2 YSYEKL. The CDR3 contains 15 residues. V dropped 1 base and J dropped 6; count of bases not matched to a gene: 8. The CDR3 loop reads CASSQGAGGRNGYTF. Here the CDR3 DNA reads TGCGCCAGCAGCCAAGGGGCAGGGGGAAGAAATGGCTACACCTTC.

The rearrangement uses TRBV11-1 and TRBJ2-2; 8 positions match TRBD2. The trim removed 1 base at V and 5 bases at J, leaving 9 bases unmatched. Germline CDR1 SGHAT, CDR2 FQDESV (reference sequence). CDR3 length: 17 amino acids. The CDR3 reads CASSLGLARRWTGELFF. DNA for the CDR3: TGTGCCAGCAGCTTAGGACTAGCGAGACGATGGACCGGGGAGCTGTTTTTT.

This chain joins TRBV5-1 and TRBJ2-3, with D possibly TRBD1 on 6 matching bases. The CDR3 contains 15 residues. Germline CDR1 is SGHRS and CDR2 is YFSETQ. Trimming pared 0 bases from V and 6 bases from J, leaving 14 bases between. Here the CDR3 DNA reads TGCGCCAGCAGCTTGGCCTGGCAGGGGTGGGATACGCAGTATTTT. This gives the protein CASSLAWQGWDTQYF.

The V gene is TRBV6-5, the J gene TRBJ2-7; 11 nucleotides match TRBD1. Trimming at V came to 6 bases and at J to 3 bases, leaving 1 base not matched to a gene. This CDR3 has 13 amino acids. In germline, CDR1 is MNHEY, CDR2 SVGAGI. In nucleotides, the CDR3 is TGTGCCAGCAGGGGGACAGGGGGCTACGAGCAGTACTTC. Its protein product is CASRGTGGYEQYF.

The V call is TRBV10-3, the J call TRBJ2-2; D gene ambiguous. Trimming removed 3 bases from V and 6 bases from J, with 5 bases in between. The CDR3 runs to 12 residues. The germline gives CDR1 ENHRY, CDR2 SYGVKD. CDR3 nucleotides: TGTGCCATCAGTGAAGGCGCCGGGGAGCTGTTTTTT. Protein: CAISEGAGELFF.

CDR3 nucleotide sequence: TGTGCCAGCAGCCTCGGACTAGCGAGTCGCACAGATACGCAGTATTTT. It codes for CASSLGLASRTDTQYF. This chain uses TRBV7-8 with TRBJ2-3, with 9 bases identical to TRBD2. The CDR3 has 16 residues. The germline V gene encodes CDR1 SGHVS and CDR2 FQNEAQ. The V and J ends lost 5 bases and 1 base, in that order; junction bases with no gene match: 7.

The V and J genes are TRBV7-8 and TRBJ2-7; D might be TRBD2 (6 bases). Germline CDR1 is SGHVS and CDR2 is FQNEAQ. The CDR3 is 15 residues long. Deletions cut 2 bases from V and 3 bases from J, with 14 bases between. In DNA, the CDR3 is TGTGCCAGCAGCTTAACCCACGGGGGAATCTACGAGCAGTACTTC. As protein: CASSLTHGGIYEQYF.

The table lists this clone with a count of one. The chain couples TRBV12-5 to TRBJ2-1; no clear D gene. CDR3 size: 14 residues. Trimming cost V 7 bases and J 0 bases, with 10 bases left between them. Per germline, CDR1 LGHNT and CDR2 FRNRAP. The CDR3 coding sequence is TGTGCTAGTGCCAAACATAACTCCTACAATGAGCAGTTCTTC. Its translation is CASAKHNSYNEQFF.

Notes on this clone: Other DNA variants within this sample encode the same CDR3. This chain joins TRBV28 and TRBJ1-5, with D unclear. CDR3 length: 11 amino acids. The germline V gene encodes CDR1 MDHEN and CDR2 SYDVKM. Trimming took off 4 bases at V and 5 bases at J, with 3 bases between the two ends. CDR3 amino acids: CASSSDQPQHF. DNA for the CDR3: TGTGCCAGCAGTTCCGATCAGCCCCAGCATTTT.

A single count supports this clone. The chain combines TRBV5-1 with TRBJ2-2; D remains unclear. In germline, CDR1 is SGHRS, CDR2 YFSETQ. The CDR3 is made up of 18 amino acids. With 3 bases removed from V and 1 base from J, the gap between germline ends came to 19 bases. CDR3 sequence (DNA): TGCGCCAGCAGCTCGTCGCGACGAACCCCGCAGAACACCGGGGAGCTGTTTTTT. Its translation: CASSSSRRTPQNTGELFF.

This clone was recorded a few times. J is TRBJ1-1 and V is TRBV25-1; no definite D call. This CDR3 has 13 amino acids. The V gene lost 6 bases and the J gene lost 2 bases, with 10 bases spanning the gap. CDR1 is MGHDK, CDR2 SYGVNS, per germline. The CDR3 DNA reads TGTGCCAGCAGAGGACGGGGAAACACTGAAGCTTTCTTT. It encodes CASRGRGNTEAFF.

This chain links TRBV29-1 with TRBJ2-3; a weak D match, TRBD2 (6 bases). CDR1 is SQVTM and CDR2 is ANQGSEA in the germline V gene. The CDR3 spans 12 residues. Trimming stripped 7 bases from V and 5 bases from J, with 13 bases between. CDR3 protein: CSGGLARDTQYF. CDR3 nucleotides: TGCAGCGGGGGACTCGCTAGAGATACGCAGTATTTT.

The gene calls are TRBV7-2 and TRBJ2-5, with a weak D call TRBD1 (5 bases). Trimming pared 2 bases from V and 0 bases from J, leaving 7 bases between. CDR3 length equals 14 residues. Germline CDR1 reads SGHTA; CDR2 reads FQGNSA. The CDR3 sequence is CASSLFRDQETQYF. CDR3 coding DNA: TGTGCCAGCAGCTTATTCAGGGACCAAGAGACCCAGTACTTC.

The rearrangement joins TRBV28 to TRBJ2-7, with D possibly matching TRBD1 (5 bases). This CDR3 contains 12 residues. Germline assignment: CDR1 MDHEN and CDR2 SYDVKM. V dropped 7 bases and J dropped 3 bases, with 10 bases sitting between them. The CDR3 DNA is TGTGCCAGCAACAGGCCATACTACGAGCAGTACTTC. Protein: CASNRPYYEQYF.